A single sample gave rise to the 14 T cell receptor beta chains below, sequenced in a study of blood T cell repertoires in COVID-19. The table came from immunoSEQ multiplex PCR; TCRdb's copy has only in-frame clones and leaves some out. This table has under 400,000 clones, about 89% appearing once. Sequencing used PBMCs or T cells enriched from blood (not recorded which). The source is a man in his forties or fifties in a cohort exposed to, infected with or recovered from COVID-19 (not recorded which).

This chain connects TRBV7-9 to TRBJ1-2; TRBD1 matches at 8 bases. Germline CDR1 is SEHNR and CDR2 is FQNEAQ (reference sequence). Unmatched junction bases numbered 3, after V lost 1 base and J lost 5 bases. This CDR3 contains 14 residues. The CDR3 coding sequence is TGTGCCAGCAGCTTAGAGCGACAGGGGTATGGCTACACCTTC. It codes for CASSLERQGYGYTF.

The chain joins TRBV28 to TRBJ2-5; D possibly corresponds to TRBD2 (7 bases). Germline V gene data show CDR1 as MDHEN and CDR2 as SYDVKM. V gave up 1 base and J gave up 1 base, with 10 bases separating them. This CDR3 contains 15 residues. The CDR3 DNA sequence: TGTGCCAGCAGTTTATTTGGGGGGGCCCAAGAGACCCAGTACTTC. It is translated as CASSLFGGAQETQYF.

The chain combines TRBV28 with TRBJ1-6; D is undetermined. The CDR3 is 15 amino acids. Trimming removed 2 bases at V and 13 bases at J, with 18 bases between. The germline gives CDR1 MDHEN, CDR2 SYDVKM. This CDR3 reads CASSLTGLTSAPLHF. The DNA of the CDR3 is TGTGCCAGCAGTTTAACGGGTCTTACTAGTGCGCCCCTCCACTTT.

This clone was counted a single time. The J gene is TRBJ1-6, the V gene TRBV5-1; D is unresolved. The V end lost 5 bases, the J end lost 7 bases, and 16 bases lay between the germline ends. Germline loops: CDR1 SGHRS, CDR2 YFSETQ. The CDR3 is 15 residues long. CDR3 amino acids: CASSPSRHTNSPLHF. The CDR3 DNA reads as TGCGCCAGCAGTCCTTCGAGACACACAAATTCACCCCTCCACTTT.

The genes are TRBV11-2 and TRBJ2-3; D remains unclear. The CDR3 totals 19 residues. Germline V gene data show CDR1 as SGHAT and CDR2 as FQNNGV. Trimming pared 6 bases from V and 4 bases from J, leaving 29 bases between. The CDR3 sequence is CASRLRSVWPVETADTQYF. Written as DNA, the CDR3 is TGTGCCAGCAGGCTTAGGAGTGTGTGGCCCGTCGAAACGGCAGATACGCAGTATTTT.

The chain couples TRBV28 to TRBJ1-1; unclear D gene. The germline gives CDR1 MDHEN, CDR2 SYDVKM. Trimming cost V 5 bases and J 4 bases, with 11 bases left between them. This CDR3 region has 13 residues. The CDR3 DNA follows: TGTGCCAGCAGTCCCCCATTTTTCACTGAAGCTTTCTTT. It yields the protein CASSPPFFTEAFF.

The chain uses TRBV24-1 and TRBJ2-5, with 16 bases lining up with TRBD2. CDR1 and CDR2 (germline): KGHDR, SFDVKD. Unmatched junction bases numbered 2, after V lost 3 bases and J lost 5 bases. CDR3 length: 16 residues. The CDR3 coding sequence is TGTGCCACCAGTGATCCGGGACTAGCGGGAGGGGAGACCCAGTACTTC. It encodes CATSDPGLAGGETQYF.

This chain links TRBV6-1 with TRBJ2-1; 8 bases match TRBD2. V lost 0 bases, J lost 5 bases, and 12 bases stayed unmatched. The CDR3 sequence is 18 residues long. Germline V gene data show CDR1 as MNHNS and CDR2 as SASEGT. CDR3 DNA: TGTGCCAGCAGTGAAGCCCCCGGGACTAGTTTTCCCAACAATGAGCAGTTCTTC. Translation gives CASSEAPGTSFPNNEQFF.

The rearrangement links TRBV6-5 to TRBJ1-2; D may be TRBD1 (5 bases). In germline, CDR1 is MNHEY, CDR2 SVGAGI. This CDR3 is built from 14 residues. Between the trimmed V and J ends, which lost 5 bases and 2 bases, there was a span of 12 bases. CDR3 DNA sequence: TGTGCCAGCAGTCAACGACAGAACAACTATGGCTACACCTTC. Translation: CASSQRQNNYGYTF.

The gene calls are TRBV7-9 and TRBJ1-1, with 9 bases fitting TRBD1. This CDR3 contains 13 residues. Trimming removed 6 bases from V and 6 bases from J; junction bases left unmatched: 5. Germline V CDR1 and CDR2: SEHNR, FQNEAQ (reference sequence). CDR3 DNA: TGTGCCAGCAGACGACAGGGGGAGGCTGAAGCTTTCTTT. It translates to CASRRQGEAEAFF.

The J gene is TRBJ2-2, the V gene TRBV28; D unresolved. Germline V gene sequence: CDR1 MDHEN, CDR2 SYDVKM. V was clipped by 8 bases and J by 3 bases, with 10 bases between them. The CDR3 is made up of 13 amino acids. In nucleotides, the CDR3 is TGTGCCAGCGGCGGCGCATACACCGGGGAGCTGTTTTTT. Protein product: CASGGAYTGELFF.

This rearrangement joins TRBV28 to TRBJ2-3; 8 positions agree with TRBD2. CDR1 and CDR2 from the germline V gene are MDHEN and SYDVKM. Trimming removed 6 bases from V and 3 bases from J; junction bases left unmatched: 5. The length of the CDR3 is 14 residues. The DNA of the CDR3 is TGTGCCAGCAGGAGCGGGAGTGGTACAGATACGCAGTATTTT. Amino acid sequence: CASRSGSGTDTQYF.

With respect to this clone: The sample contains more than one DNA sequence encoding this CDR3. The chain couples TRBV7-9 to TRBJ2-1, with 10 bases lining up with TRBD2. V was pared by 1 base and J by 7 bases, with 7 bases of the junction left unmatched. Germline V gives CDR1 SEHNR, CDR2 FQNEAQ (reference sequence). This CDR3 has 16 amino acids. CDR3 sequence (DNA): TGTGCCAGCAGCTTAGGGCTAGCGGGAGTAGGTAATGAGCAGTTCTTC. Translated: CASSLGLAGVGNEQFF.

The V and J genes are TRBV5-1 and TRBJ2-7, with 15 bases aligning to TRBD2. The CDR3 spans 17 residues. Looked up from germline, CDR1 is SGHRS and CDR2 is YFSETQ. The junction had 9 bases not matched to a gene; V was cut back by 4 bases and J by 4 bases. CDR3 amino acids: CASSLGLAGGSKYEQYF. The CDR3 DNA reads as TGCGCCAGCAGCCTAGGACTAGCGGGAGGGAGTAAATACGAGCAGTACTTC.